This T cell receptor (beta chain) was identified in a study of identical twins. One entry per CDR3 protein results from TCRdb running MiXCR on the 5' RACE reads. The sample records about 690,000 distinct CDR3 sequences, 21% being singletons. The CDR3 consists of 15 residues. With V trimmed by 10 bases and J by 0 bases, 10 bases remained unmatched. Per germline, CDR1 SGHRS and CDR2 YFSETQ. The study, taken as a whole, reports: Excess sharing by twins proved weaker in beta out-of-frame sequences. Cord blood's abundant beta clonotypes had fewer insertions, unlike memory repertoires.

Remarks on this clonotype: Its antigen is not identified.

The sample also formed part of further work on T cells expressing NK-cell markers. That report adds: Similarly, these clonotypes led the CD3+CD56-NKG2C+ fraction as well in several donors.

The chain joins TRBV5-1 to TRBJ2-1; TRBD2 agrees at 7 bases. The sample taken for sequencing was PBMCs. The sequence was obtained from a woman aged 18-29 years in good health. CDR3 nucleotides: TGCGCCTGTAGGCGAGCGGGGAGCTCCTACAATGAGCAGTTCTTC. This translates into CACRRAGSSYNEQFF.